The 8 T cell receptor beta chains given below trace back to one sample, sequenced in a study of breast tumors, draining lymph nodes, adjacent tissues. TCRdb fed the multiplex PCR reads into MiXCR, producing one record per CDR3 protein. The sample contains fewer than 250,000 distinct CDR3 sequences, roughly 32% of which appear only once. Breast cancer patients provided tissue from their axillary draining lymph nodes. The sequenced sample consisted of axillary lymph node tissue. These receptors were collected from a female donor with breast cancer. Some clones in this sample may be carry-over from other donors' samples.

For this clonotype: A much larger clone differs by one base, so this may be a read error. The gene calls are TRBV7-2 and TRBJ2-1; 7 bases align to TRBD1. The CDR3 extends over 15 amino acids. Germline CDR1 is SGHTA and CDR2 is FQGNSA. The CDR3 nucleotides are TGTGCCAGCAGCCGACGGACAGGTCGTCTATATGAGCAGCTCTTC. Translated, it gives CASSRRTGRLYEQLF.

This clonotype was seen repeatedly, ten times or more. The chain employs TRBV12-3 or TRBV12-4 and TRBJ1-5; perhaps TRBD1 as D (6 bases). Trimming took 5 bases from V and 2 from J, leaving 13 bases between them. The CDR3 covers 15 residues. DNA for the CDR3: TGTGCCAGCAGTATAGGCGGGGGCGGCAATCAGCCCCAGCATTTT. Translated: CASSIGGGGNQPQHF.

There are many counts of this clonotype. This chain uses TRBV11-2 with TRBJ2-1; a possible D gene is TRBD1 (6 bases). The CDR3 extends over 16 amino acids. V lost 4 bases, J lost 5 bases, and 18 bases lay in between. CDR1 SGHAT and CDR2 FQNNGV come from the germline V gene. In nucleotides, the CDR3 is TGTGCCAGCAGCTACGGACAGATCACCCCCAACAATGAGCAGTTCTTC. Residues: CASSYGQITPNNEQFF.

In its sample, this clonotype was seen many times. The rearrangement links TRBV2 to TRBJ1-5; 7 nucleotides match TRBD1. Losses at the gene ends were 5 bases for V and 3 bases for J; bases not matched to a gene: 7. Per the germline V gene, CDR1 is SNHLY and CDR2 is FYNNEI. This CDR3 comprises 15 residues. Here the CDR3 DNA reads TGTGCCAGCAGTCGCCGGGACAGTTACAATCAGCCCCAGCATTTT. Its translation is CASSRRDSYNQPQHF.

This clonotype was recorded a few times. A read error is possible here, since a much larger clone lies one base away. The genes are TRBV11-3 and TRBJ2-1, with D possibly being TRBD1 or TRBD2 (5 bases each). The germline gives CDR1 SGHNT, CDR2 YENEEA. This CDR3 has 14 amino acids. Trimming stripped 10 bases from V and 9 bases from J, with 22 bases between. The CDR3 loop is CATPGPTTTGEQFF. The CDR3 region has the DNA TGTGCCACTCCGGGACCTACAACAACTGGTGAGCAGTTCTTC.

There are a few counts of this clonotype. The J gene is TRBJ2-1, the V gene TRBV6-6; 10 bases fit TRBD2. Losses at the gene ends were 8 bases for V and 6 bases for J; bases not matched to a gene: 10. Germline V gene sequence: CDR1 MNHNY, CDR2 SVGAGI (reference sequence). The CDR3 sequence is 15 residues long. This CDR3 is CASLLGASGSNEQFF. Written as DNA, the CDR3 is TGTGCCAGCCTACTGGGGGCTAGCGGGAGCAATGAGCAGTTCTTC.

This clonotype showed up many times. This chain uses TRBV20-1 with TRBJ2-5; TRBD2 agrees at 10 bases. Germline V gene data show CDR1 as DFQATT and CDR2 as SNEGSKA (reference sequence). The CDR3 covers 15 residues. Losses at the gene ends were 5 bases for V and 5 bases for J; bases not matched to a gene: 11. This chain's CDR3 is CSAGLRTSGGETQYF. CDR3 nucleotides: TGCAGTGCTGGTCTCCGGACTAGCGGTGGGGAGACCCAGTACTTC.

This clonotype appeared a single time. V is TRBV29-1 and J is TRBJ2-1, with 7 bases matching TRBD2. Germline V gives CDR1 SQVTM, CDR2 ANQGSEA. J gave up 10 bases and V 7 bases, and 16 bases lay outside the gene matches. The CDR3 length is 14 residues. CDR3 sequence reads: CSDQAGAVEEEQFF. DNA for the CDR3: TGCAGCGATCAGGCGGGAGCGGTAGAAGAGGAGCAGTTCTTC.